Below, 13 T cell receptor beta chains from the same sample are listed, as sequenced in a study of CD8 T cells in Susac syndrome. An input of 0.5 to 1 ug of RNA was subjected to reverse transcription using random hexamers. TCRdb processed the immunoSEQ multiplex PCR reads anew with MiXCR; each CDR3 protein has one entry. The sample lists about 200,000 distinct CDR3 sequences, around 96% seen once, with roughly 0.088% in the top ten. The sample taken for sequencing was CD4+ T cells from PBMCs. The source of these receptors is a human donor with multiple sclerosis.

The V gene is TRBV15, the J gene TRBJ1-5; D call uncertain. V lost 6 bases, J lost 4 bases, and 16 bases lay in between. CDR1 is LNHNV, CDR2 YYDKDF, per germline (reference sequence). The CDR3 length is 15 residues. CDR3 loop: CATRVFGGLNQPQHF. For the CDR3, the DNA is TGTGCCACCAGGGTTTTCGGAGGCTTGAATCAGCCCCAGCATTTT.

J is TRBJ1-2 and V is TRBV5-6, with 7 bases that match TRBD1. Trimming at V came to 0 bases and at J to 8 bases, leaving 10 bases not matched to a gene. The CDR3 sequence is 15 residues long. The germline V gene encodes CDR1 SGHDT and CDR2 YYEEEE. CDR3 region: CASSLEDRKALGYTF. The CDR3 DNA sequence: TGTGCCAGCAGCTTGGAGGACAGGAAAGCGCTGGGCTACACCTTC.

The rearrangement links TRBV11-2 to TRBJ2-7, with D perhaps TRBD1 (5 bases). The CDR3 is 14 residues long. The V gene's germline CDR1 is SGHAT and CDR2 FQNNGV. V was pared by 2 bases and J by 4 bases, with 12 bases between. The CDR3 nucleotides read TGTGCCAGCAGCTTACTTCCAGGGAAATACGAGCAGTACTTC. Translated: CASSLLPGKYEQYF. Supplemented by reference TRBV11-2 and TRBJ2-7, the full variable domain reads EAGVAQSPRYKIIEKRQSVAFWCNPISGHATLYWYQQILGQGPKLLIQFQNNGVVDDSQLPKDRFSAERLKGVDSTLKIQPAKLEDSAVYLCASSLLPGKYEQYFGPGTRLTVT.

The chain uses TRBV3-1 and TRBJ1-4; D remains unclear. The V end lost 4 bases, the J end lost 6 bases, and 6 bases lay between the germline ends. The CDR3 is 12 residues long. Germline CDR1 LGHDT, CDR2 YNNKEL (reference sequence). The DNA for the CDR3 is TGTGCCAGCAGCCCCAGAGATGAAAAACTGTTTTTT. It codes for CASSPRDEKLFF.

In this sample, this clonotype turned up once. This chain joins TRBV11-3 and TRBJ1-2; D ambiguous. The CDR3 sequence is 12 residues long. Trimming pared 4 bases from V and 1 base from J, leaving 4 bases between. Looked up from germline, CDR1 is SGHNT and CDR2 is YENEEA. The CDR3 sequence is CASSYSNYGYTF. The CDR3 bases are TGTGCCAGCAGCTACAGTAACTATGGCTACACCTTC.

J is TRBJ2-3 and V is TRBV20-1; 11 bases line up with TRBD2. Germline values: CDR1 DFQATT, CDR2 SNEGSKA (reference sequence). The CDR3 is 15 residues long. V lost 2 bases, J lost 1 base, and 2 bases stayed unmatched. The CDR3 coding sequence is TGCAGTGCTAGAACTAGCGGGGGCCGCACAGATACGCAGTATTTT. Its translation: CSARTSGGRTDTQYF.

This sequence joins TRBV7-9 and TRBJ1-2; 8 bases agree with TRBD1. This CDR3 spans 16 amino acids. The junction had 7 bases not matched to a gene; V was cut back by 4 bases and J by 0 bases. The germline CDR1 and CDR2 sequences are SEHNR and FQNEAQ (reference sequence). The CDR3 sequence is CASSSRQGPTNYGYTF. The CDR3 nucleotides are TGTGCCAGCAGCTCAAGACAGGGGCCCACTAACTATGGCTACACCTTC.

The chain is built from TRBV6-6 and TRBJ2-1; TRBD2 matches 9 bases. Germline CDR1 MNHNY, CDR2 SVGAGI (reference sequence). This CDR3 is built from 16 residues. The V and J ends lost 2 bases and 3 bases, in that order; junction bases with no gene match: 5. CDR3 DNA: TGTGCCAGCAGTTACGCTCTGCGGGGGGGCTACAATGAGCAGTTCTTC. It specifies CASSYALRGGYNEQFF.

This clonotype was found a few times. The J gene is TRBJ2-1, the V gene TRBV6-1, with TRBD2 matching 9 bases. V gave up 6 bases and J gave up 4 bases; unmatched junction bases: 4. Germline loops: CDR1 MNHNS, CDR2 SASEGT. The CDR3 consists of 14 residues. CDR3 sequence (DNA): TGTGCCAGCAGCTTAGCGGGAGTATACAATGAGCAGTTCTTC. Translated: CASSLAGVYNEQFF.

The chain uses TRBV23-1 and TRBJ2-7; 9 bases match TRBD1. TRBV23-1 is an ORF, with its function uncertain. The trim removed 4 bases at V and 6 bases at J, leaving 7 bases unmatched. The CDR3 totals 14 residues. The CDR3 here is CASSPYRGPVEQYF. CDR3 DNA sequence: TGCGCCAGCAGTCCCTACAGGGGGCCGGTCGAGCAGTACTTC.

V is TRBV3-1 and J is TRBJ2-7; 15 bases are shared with TRBD2. Germline loops: CDR1 LGHDT, CDR2 YNNKEL (reference sequence). This CDR3 comprises 18 residues. The V and J ends lost 4 bases and 3 bases, in that order; junction bases with no gene match: 10. The CDR3 DNA follows: TGTGCCAGCAGCCCGGGGACTAGCGGGAGGACCTGGGACTACGAGCAGTACTTC. The encoded protein is CASSPGTSGRTWDYEQYF.

The J gene is TRBJ1-2, the V gene TRBV3-1; 7 positions agree with TRBD1. Per the germline V gene, CDR1 is LGHDT and CDR2 is YNNKEL (reference sequence). The CDR3 sequence is 13 residues long. V lost 3 bases, J lost 8 bases, and 6 bases stayed unmatched. CDR3 protein: CASSHRDSLGYTF. CDR3 DNA sequence: TGTGCCAGCAGCCACCGGGACAGCCTAGGCTACACCTTC. The whole variable domain, remainder taken from reference TRBV3-1 and TRBJ1-2, is DTAVSQTPKYLVTQMGNDKSIKCEQNLGHDTMYWYKQDSKKFLKIMFSYNNKELIINETVPNRFSPKSPDKAHLNLHINSLELGDSAVYFCASSHRDSLGYTFGSGTRLTVV.

The genes are TRBV20-1 and TRBJ2-7, with D possibly being TRBD1 (5 bases). V lost 3 bases, J lost 2 bases, and 5 bases lay in between. The germline V gene encodes CDR1 DFQATT and CDR2 SNEGSKA (reference sequence). The CDR3 loop spans 11 amino acids. The CDR3 DNA reads TGCAGTGCTAGGGGGCCCTACGAGCAGTACTTC. This encodes CSARGPYEQYF.